This T cell receptor beta chain was obtained from a study of blood T cell repertoires in COVID-19. Turning to the study itself: COVID-19 samples from acute and convalescent phases originated in the United States, Italy and Spain. T cells, B-cell-depleted T cells, or PBMCs supplied cDNA or gDNA.

The length of the CDR3 is 17 residues. After removal of 2 bases from V and 5 bases from J, the junction contained 7 bases not matched to a gene. Per germline, CDR1 SGHAT and CDR2 FQNNGV. In the source study's methods: Scientists estimated how many nucleated cells there were by amplifying reference gene primers. Assay used: immunoSEQ multiplex PCR; TCRdb lists only in-frame clones, some missing. That table is the source of V, J and clone size, and D and trimming were worked out from the DNA. In the table there are more than 120,000 clones, around 84% of which are singletons. The receptor's source is a human donor with acute or convalescent COVID-19. The donor label of this sample is uncertain. The chain links TRBV11-2 to TRBJ2-2; the match to TRBD2 covers 11 bases. The sequencing sample was made of peripheral blood. CDR3 loop: CASSLLLAGVGTGELFF. The CDR3 nucleotides read TGTGCCAGCAGCTTATTACTAGCGGGAGTGGGAACCGGGGAGCTGTTTTTT.